Listed here is a single TCR beta chain. The CDR3 extends over 13 amino acids. V gave up 0 bases and J gave up 7 bases; unmatched junction bases: 2. The germline CDR1 and CDR2 sequences are LGHNA and YSLEER. A single record per CDR3 protein comes from TCRdb applying MiXCR to the RT-PCR reads. The sample has about 700,000 distinct CDR3 sequences, approximately 15% seen once; the top ten hold 3.6%. Sequenced: memory CD4+ T cells from blood. This clonotype was obtained from a female donor in good health, serving as a healthy control. The chain uses TRBV4-3 and TRBJ1-2; 7 bases are shared with TRBD1. CDR3 nucleotide sequence: TGCGCCAGCAGCCAAGATTACAGGGGTGGCTACACCTTC. Residues: CASSQDYRGGYTF.